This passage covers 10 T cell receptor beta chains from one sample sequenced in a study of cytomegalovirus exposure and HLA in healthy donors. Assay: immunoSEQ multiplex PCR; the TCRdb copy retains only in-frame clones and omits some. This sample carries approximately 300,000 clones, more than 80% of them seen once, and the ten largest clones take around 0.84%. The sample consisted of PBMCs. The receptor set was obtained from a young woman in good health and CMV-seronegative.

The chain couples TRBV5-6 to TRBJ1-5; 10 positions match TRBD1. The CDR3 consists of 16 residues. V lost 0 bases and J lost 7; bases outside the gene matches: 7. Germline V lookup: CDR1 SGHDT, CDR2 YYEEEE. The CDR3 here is CASSLDGTGEGQPQHF. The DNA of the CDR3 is TGTGCCAGCAGCTTGGATGGGACAGGGGAAGGACAGCCCCAGCATTTT.

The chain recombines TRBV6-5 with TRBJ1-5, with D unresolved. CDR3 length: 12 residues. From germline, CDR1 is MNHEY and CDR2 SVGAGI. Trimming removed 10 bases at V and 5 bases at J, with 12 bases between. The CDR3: CAIRTEDQPQHF. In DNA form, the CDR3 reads TGTGCCATCAGGACGGAGGATCAGCCCCAGCATTTT.

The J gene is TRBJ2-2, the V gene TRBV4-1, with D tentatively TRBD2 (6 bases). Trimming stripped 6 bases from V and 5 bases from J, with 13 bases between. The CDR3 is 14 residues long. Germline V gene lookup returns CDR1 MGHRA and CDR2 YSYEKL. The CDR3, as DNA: TGCGCCAGCAGACCCGGGAGCGGGACCGGGGAGCTGTTTTTT. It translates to CASRPGSGTGELFF.

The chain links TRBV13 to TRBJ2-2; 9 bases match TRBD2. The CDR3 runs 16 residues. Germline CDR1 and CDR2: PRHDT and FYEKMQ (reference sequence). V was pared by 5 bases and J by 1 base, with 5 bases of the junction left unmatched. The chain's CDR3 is CASSQQAGGNTGELFF. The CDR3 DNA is TGTGCCAGCAGCCAACAAGCGGGAGGGAACACCGGGGAGCTGTTTTTT. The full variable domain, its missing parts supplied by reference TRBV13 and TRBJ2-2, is AAGVIQSPRHLIKEKRETATLKCYPIPRHDTVYWYQQGPGQDPQFLISFYEKMQSDKGSIPDRFSAQQFSDYHSELNMSSLELGDSALYFCASSQQAGGNTGELFFGEGSRLTVL.

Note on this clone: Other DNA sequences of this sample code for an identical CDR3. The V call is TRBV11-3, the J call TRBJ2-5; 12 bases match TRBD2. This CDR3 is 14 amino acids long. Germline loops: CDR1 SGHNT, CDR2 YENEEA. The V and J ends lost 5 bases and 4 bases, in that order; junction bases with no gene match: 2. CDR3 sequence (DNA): TGTGCCAGCAGCCTGGGACTAGCGGGAGAGACCCAGTACTTC. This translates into CASSLGLAGETQYF.

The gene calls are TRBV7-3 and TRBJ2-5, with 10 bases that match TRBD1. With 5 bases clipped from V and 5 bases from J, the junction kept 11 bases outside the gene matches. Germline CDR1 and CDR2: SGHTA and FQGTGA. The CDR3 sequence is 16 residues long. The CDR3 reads CASSQRQGARWETQYF. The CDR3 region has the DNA TGTGCCAGCAGCCAAAGACAGGGGGCGCGTTGGGAGACCCAGTACTTC.

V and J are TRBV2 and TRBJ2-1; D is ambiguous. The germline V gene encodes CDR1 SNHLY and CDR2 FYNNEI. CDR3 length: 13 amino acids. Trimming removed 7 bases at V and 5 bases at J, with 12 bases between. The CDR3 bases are TGTGCCAGCATAGGTGGCGGAGACAATGAGCAGTTCTTC. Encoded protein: CASIGGGDNEQFF.

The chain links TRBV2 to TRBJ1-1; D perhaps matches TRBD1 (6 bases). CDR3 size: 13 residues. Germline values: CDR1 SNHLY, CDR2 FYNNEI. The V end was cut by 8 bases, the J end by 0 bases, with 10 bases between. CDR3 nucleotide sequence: TGTGCCAGCTCGACAGGTTTGAACACTGAAGCTTTCTTT. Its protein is CASSTGLNTEAFF. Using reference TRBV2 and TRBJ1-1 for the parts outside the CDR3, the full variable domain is EPEVTQTPSHQVTQMGQEVILRCVPISNHLYFYWYRQILGQKVEFLVSFYNNEISEKSEIFDDQFSVERPDGSNFTLKIRSTKLEDSAMYFCASSTGLNTEAFFGQGTRLTVV.

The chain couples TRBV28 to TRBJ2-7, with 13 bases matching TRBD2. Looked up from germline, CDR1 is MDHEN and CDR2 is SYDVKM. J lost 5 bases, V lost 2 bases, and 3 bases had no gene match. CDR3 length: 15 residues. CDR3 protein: CASSLGTSGKDEQYF. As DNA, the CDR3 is TGTGCCAGCAGTTTAGGGACTAGCGGGAAAGACGAGCAGTACTTC.

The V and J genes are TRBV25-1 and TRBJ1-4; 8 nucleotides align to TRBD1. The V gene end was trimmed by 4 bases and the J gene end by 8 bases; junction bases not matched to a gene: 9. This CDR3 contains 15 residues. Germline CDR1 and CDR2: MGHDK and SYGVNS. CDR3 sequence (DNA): TGTGCCAGCAGTGGAGGACAGGGCACGTTGGAAAAACTGTTTTTT. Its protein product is CASSGGQGTLEKLFF.